These 27 T cell receptor beta chains were all obtained from the same sample, sequenced in a study of cytomegalovirus exposure and HLA in healthy donors. Use of 60 Vbeta and 13 Jbeta primers characterized the PCR. TCRdb's copy holds only in-frame clones and misses some; the assay was immunoSEQ multiplex PCR. This table has 140,000 to 150,000 clones, approximately 79% appearing once. The specimen sequenced was PBMCs. The source is a woman aged 25 to 39 in good health and CMV-seronegative.

This rearrangement joins TRBV18 to TRBJ1-6, with D maybe TRBD1 (5 bases). The CDR3 runs to 13 residues. With 8 bases removed from V and 8 bases from J, the gap between germline ends came to 13 bases. Germline V gene lookup returns CDR1 KGHSH and CDR2 LQKENI. CDR3 region: CASTTGGDSPLHF. The DNA for the CDR3 is TGTGCCAGCACAACGGGGGGAGATTCACCCCTCCACTTT.

The V and J genes are TRBV11-2 and TRBJ2-5; D gene unclear. Trimming shortened V by 0 bases and J by 5 bases, and 4 bases separated the two germline ends. CDR1 is SGHAT, CDR2 FQNNGV, per germline. This CDR3 region has 12 residues. CDR3 in amino acids: CASSLDRETQYF. Written as DNA, the CDR3 is TGTGCCAGCAGCTTAGATCGGGAGACCCAGTACTTC.

The rearrangement links TRBV6-6 to TRBJ2-7; maybe TRBD2 (7 bases). Trimming left V 6 bases short and J 5 bases short, with 11 bases between. Germline-derived CDR1 and CDR2 are MNHNY and SVGAGI (reference sequence). This CDR3 region has 12 residues. The CDR3 DNA is TGTGCCAGCAGAGGGGGGGGAGACGAGCAGTACTTC. Translation: CASRGGGDEQYF.

The DNA for the CDR3 is TGTGCCAGCAGCGTGGGCATCATGAACACTGAAGCTTTCTTT. As protein: CASSVGIMNTEAFF. The chain recombines TRBV9 with TRBJ1-1; D gene uncertain. In germline, CDR1 is SGDLS, CDR2 YYNGEE. The V gene lost 2 bases and the J gene lost 0 bases, with 8 bases spanning the gap. This CDR3 comprises 14 residues.

The chain links TRBV4-1 to TRBJ1-2; 7 bases are a match to TRBD1. V shed 4 bases and J 3 bases; nucleotides not matched to a gene: 2. CDR1 and CDR2 from the germline V gene are MGHRA and YSYEKL. The CDR3 spans 13 residues. The CDR3 DNA reads as TGCGCCAGCAGCCCCCAGGGGGACTATGGCTACACCTTC. This sequence encodes CASSPQGDYGYTF.

V and J are TRBV2 and TRBJ2-1; 8 nucleotides align to TRBD2. The CDR3 extends over 14 amino acids. Trimming cost V 7 bases and J 7 bases; bases outside gene matches: 9. Germline V lookup: CDR1 SNHLY, CDR2 FYNNEI. The CDR3: CASIGLARGNEQFF. DNA for the CDR3: TGTGCCAGCATTGGACTAGCTCGGGGGAATGAGCAGTTCTTC.

The chain links TRBV2 to TRBJ2-5; maybe TRBD2 (5 bases). The germline gives CDR1 SNHLY, CDR2 FYNNEI. Trimming pared 3 bases from V and 3 bases from J, leaving 8 bases between. This CDR3 has 13 amino acids. The CDR3 reads CASSDLLEETQYF. In DNA, the CDR3 is TGTGCCAGCAGTGACTTACTAGAAGAGACCCAGTACTTC. Supplemented by reference TRBV2 and TRBJ2-5, the full variable domain reads EPEVTQTPSHQVTQMGQEVILRCVPISNHLYFYWYRQILGQKVEFLVSFYNNEISEKSEIFDDQFSVERPDGSNFTLKIRSTKLEDSAMYFCASSDLLEETQYFGPGTRLLVL.

Only one count was recorded for this clone. The chain couples TRBV5-5 to TRBJ2-7; tentatively, D is TRBD2 (6 bases). Germline V gene sequence: CDR1 SGHKS, CDR2 YYEKEE (reference sequence). Trimming shortened V by 0 bases and J by 7 bases, and 8 bases separated the two germline ends. The CDR3 has 12 amino acids. This CDR3 reads CASSLAGREQYF. The CDR3 coding sequence is TGTGCCAGCAGCTTGGCCGGGAGAGAGCAGTACTTC.

The gene calls are TRBV11-2 and TRBJ1-2; TRBD1 matches at 7 bases. Trimming removed 6 bases from V and 5 bases from J; junction bases left unmatched: 15. In germline, CDR1 is SGHAT, CDR2 FQNNGV. This CDR3 has 16 amino acids. This CDR3 reads CASRPTTGRPSYGYTF. As DNA, the CDR3 is TGTGCCAGCAGGCCTACGACAGGGCGCCCTTCTTATGGCTACACCTTC.

The CDR3 DNA sequence: TGTGCCTGGAGGACAGGGGTGACCGGGGAGCTGTTTTTT. It codes for CAWRTGVTGELFF. This sequence joins TRBV30 and TRBJ2-2, with 8 bases identical to TRBD1. Germline CDR1 and CDR2: GTSNPN and SVGIG (reference sequence). The CDR3 is made up of 13 amino acids. Trimming took 3 bases from V and 5 from J; bases not matched to a gene: 2.

The chain employs TRBV19 and TRBJ1-5; TRBD1 matches at 9 bases. Trimming took 4 bases from V and 3 from J; bases not matched to a gene: 4. The CDR3 covers 15 residues. Germline CDR1 reads LNHDA; CDR2 reads SQIVND (reference sequence). CDR3 DNA sequence: TGTGCCAGTAGTAACGGACAGGGGATCAATCAGCCCCAGCATTTT. The encoded protein is CASSNGQGINQPQHF.

This chain uses TRBV6-1 with TRBJ2-7; tentative D call: TRBD1 (6 bases). There are 13 residues in the CDR3. CDR1 and CDR2 from the germline V gene are MNHNS and SASEGT. V dropped 6 bases and J dropped 1 base, with 10 bases sitting between them. CDR3 protein: CASRDQGSYEQYF. DNA for the CDR3: TGTGCCAGCAGGGATCAGGGGTCCTACGAGCAGTACTTC.

V gene TRBV5-4 combines with J gene TRBJ2-7, with 7 bases that match TRBD2. Germline CDR1 and CDR2: SGHNT and YYREEE (reference sequence). V was clipped by 4 bases and J by 5 bases; unmatched bases: 9. The CDR3 consists of 14 residues. This chain's CDR3 is CASSPMTSLDEQYF. The CDR3 DNA reads as TGTGCCAGCAGCCCCATGACTAGCTTGGACGAGCAGTACTTC. Complete variable domain (other parts from reference TRBV5-4 and TRBJ2-7): ETGVTQSPTHLIKTRGQQVTLRCSSQSGHNTVSWYQQALGQGPQFIFQYYREEENGRGNFPPRFSGLQFPNYSSELNVNALELDDSALYLCASSPMTSLDEQYFGPGTRLTVT.

A single count supports this clone. The chain employs TRBV18 and TRBJ1-2, with TRBD1 as a possible D gene (5 bases). Germline lookup yields CDR1 KGHSH and CDR2 LQKENI. CDR3 size: 14 residues. Trimming removed 3 bases from V and 7 bases from J, with 15 bases in between. CDR3 sequence (DNA): TGTGCCAGCTCACCCTCCGGCCAGGGTCGTGGCTACACCTTC. Translating it yields CASSPSGQGRGYTF.

The chain combines TRBV15 with TRBJ2-1, with 12 nucleotides matching TRBD1. This CDR3 region has 16 residues. CDR1 and CDR2 from the germline V gene are LNHNV and YYDKDF (reference sequence). V dropped 3 bases and J dropped 8; count of bases not matched to a gene: 8. CDR3 nucleotide sequence: TGTGCCACCAGCAGGGAGGGACAGGGGGCTTACGATGAGCAGTTCTTC. Its protein is CATSREGQGAYDEQFF.

The chain recombines TRBV29-1 with TRBJ2-7, with 8 bases matching TRBD1. In germline, CDR1 is SQVTM, CDR2 ANQGSEA. V shed 2 bases, J shed 3 bases, and the junction held 6 bases outside the gene matches. The CDR3 length is 14 residues. The CDR3 loop is CSVENPDRGYEQYF. DNA of the CDR3: TGCAGCGTTGAAAACCCCGACAGGGGCTACGAGCAGTACTTC.

This rearrangement joins TRBV7-3 to TRBJ1-5; D perhaps matches TRBD1 (5 bases). Germline values: CDR1 SGHTA, CDR2 FQGTGA. V lost 1 base, J lost 7 bases, and 8 bases lay in between. The CDR3 loop spans 13 amino acids. Here the CDR3 reads CASSLNGGQPQHF. In nucleotides, the CDR3 is TGTGCCAGCAGCTTAAACGGGGGACAGCCCCAGCATTTT.

The J gene is TRBJ2-5, the V gene TRBV5-6; D is unresolved. Trimming removed 2 bases at V and 7 bases at J, with 6 bases between. The CDR3 is 11 amino acids. CDR1 is SGHDT, CDR2 YYEEEE, per germline. CDR3 sequence (DNA): TGTGCCAGCAGCTTTCTAGGGACCCAGTACTTC. Protein sequence: CASSFLGTQYF.

The chain employs TRBV19 and TRBJ2-1; 9 nucleotides agree with TRBD2. The V gene's germline CDR1 is LNHDA and CDR2 SQIVND (reference sequence). CDR3 length equals 13 residues. The trim removed 6 bases at V and 9 bases at J, leaving 6 bases unmatched. CDR3 in DNA: TGTGCCAGTAGCCCTAGGCGGGAGGGTGAGCAGTTCTTC. Protein product: CASSPRREGEQFF.

The chain recombines TRBV5-4 with TRBJ1-4; the match to TRBD1 covers 7 bases. V lost 4 bases, J lost 8 bases, and 17 bases stayed unmatched. In germline, CDR1 is SGHNT, CDR2 YYREEE (reference sequence). The CDR3 is made up of 17 amino acids. The CDR3 sequence is CASSENIFRDRSEKLFF. The CDR3, as DNA: TGTGCCAGCAGCGAGAATATATTCCGGGACAGATCGGAAAAACTGTTTTTT.

The chain carries TRBV19 and TRBJ2-7, with 9 positions matching TRBD1. V lost 3 bases, J lost 6 bases, and 12 bases stayed unmatched. CDR3 length: 16 amino acids. Germline assignment: CDR1 LNHDA and CDR2 SQIVND (reference sequence). The CDR3: CASSMLQGQGSPEQYF. CDR3 sequence (DNA): TGTGCCAGTAGTATGCTCCAGGGACAGGGCTCCCCCGAGCAGTACTTC.

This sequence joins TRBV10-3 and TRBJ2-2; D perhaps matches TRBD2 (7 bases). The CDR3 loop spans 16 amino acids. The V gene's germline CDR1 is ENHRY and CDR2 SYGVKD. The V and J ends lost 6 bases and 4 bases respectively, with 18 bases between them. CDR3 protein: CAIRTNGGGGTGELFF. The CDR3 nucleotides are TGTGCCATCAGAACCAATGGGGGGGGCGGCACCGGGGAGCTGTTTTTT.

A word on this clone: At one boundary the junction diverges from the germline segment, which might be a read error. In the same sample, other DNA sequences code for this CDR3. The rearrangement joins TRBV5-1 to TRBJ1-2; D gene unclear. CDR3 length: 12 residues. The V gene's germline CDR1 is SGHRS and CDR2 YFSETQ. The CDR3 is CASSLGQYGYTF. For the CDR3, the DNA is TGCGCCAGCAGCTTGGGACAATATGGATACACCTTC.

This clone was recorded a few times. The rearrangement uses TRBV7-9 and TRBJ1-1; tentative D call: TRBD1 (6 bases). CDR1 and CDR2 (germline): SEHNR, FQNEAQ (reference sequence). The V end lost 1 base, the J end lost 11 bases, and 20 bases lay between the germline ends. This CDR3 comprises 15 residues. The DNA of the CDR3 is TGTGCCAGCAGCTTAGGGGGGTCCCGGACAGTAGGGGCTTTCTTT. Protein sequence: CASSLGGSRTVGAFF.

The chain carries TRBV21-1 and TRBJ1-1. TRBV21-1 is deemed a pseudogene. The CDR3 totals 15 residues. Here the CDR3 reads CASSKFRCLNTEAFF. The CDR3 nucleotides read TGTGCCAGCAGCAAATTTCGGTGCCTGAACACTGAAGCTTTCTTT.

In this sample, this clone turned up a few times. V and J are TRBV28 and TRBJ2-7; 9 bases are a match to TRBD2. The CDR3 has 17 residues. CDR1 and CDR2 (germline): MDHEN, SYDVKM. With V trimmed by 2 bases and J by 4 bases, 12 bases remained unmatched. The CDR3 DNA sequence: TGTGCCAGCAGTTTACTGTTCCAGACTAGCGGACAGTACGAGCAGTACTTC. It encodes CASSLLFQTSGQYEQYF.

The chain employs TRBV15 and TRBJ1-2; 12 bases are a match to TRBD1. From germline, CDR1 is LNHNV and CDR2 YYDKDF (reference sequence). Trimming removed 3 bases from V and 8 bases from J; junction bases left unmatched: 1. The CDR3 is 13 residues long. Here the CDR3 DNA reads TGTGCCACCAGCAGTGGGACAGGGGGCGGCTACACCTTC. Translation: CATSSGTGGGYTF.